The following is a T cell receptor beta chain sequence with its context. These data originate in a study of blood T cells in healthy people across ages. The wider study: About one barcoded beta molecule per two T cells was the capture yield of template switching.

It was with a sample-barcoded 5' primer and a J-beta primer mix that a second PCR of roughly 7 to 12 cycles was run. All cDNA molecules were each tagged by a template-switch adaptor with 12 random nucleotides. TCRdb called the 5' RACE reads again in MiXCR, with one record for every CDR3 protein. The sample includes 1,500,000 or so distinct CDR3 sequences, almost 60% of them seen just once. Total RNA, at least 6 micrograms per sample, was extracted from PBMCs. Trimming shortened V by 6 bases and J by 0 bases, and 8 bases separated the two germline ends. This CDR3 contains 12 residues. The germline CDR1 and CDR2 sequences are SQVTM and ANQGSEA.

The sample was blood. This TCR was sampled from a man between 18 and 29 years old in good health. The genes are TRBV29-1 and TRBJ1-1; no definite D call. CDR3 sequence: CSVAALNTEAFF. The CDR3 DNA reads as TGCAGCGTAGCAGCCTTGAACACTGAAGCTTTCTTT. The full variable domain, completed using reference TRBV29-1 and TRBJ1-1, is SAVISQKPSRDICQRGTSLTIQCQVDSQVTMMFWYRQQPGQSLTLIATANQGSEATYESGFVIDKFPISRPNLTFSTLTVSNMSPEDSSIYLCSVAALNTEAFFGQGTRLTVV.